Shown below are 13 T cell receptor beta chains from a single sample sequenced in a study of memory CD4+ T cells and cytomegalovirus serostatus. Single viable CD3+CD4+CD8-CD45RO+ cells were sorted as the memory CD4+ T cells. Data came from immunoSEQ multiplex PCR; TCRdb stores just in-frame clones and leaves some out. This table holds 25,000 to 30,000 clones, about 79% found once. Sequencing was carried out using memory CD4+ T cells from blood. The receptors shown here come from an adult in good health and CMV-seronegative.

Notes on this clone: The germline gene is not matched at one end of the junction; a read error may be the cause. The rearrangement links TRBV4-3 to TRBJ2-7; D tentatively fits TRBD1 or TRBD2 (5 bases each). Per the germline V gene, CDR1 is LGHNA and CDR2 is YSLEER. This CDR3 comprises 15 residues. CDR3: CASSKDTGTLYEQYF. The CDR3 nucleotides read TGCGCCAGCAGCAAAGATACCGGGACCCTCTACGAGCAGTACTTC.

The genes are TRBV10-1 and TRBJ1-2, with D perhaps matching TRBD1 (6 bases). Germline V gene lookup returns CDR1 WNHNN and CDR2 SYGVQD (reference sequence). CDR3 size: 13 residues. V lost 1 base and J 3 bases, leaving 6 bases between the germline ends. CDR3 nucleotide sequence: TGCGCCAGCAGTGAGTACAGGGACTATGGCTACACCTTC. As protein: CASSEYRDYGYTF.

This sequence joins TRBV6-5 and TRBJ1-1; the D is unclear. CDR3 size: 13 residues. The ends were cut back, 2 bases at V and 5 bases at J, with 9 bases in the middle. Germline V gene sequence: CDR1 MNHEY, CDR2 SVGAGI. The CDR3 loop is CASSYPGRTEAFF. CDR3 in DNA: TGTGCCAGCAGTTACCCCGGACGGACTGAAGCTTTCTTT.

The rearrangement uses TRBV6-1 and TRBJ1-2, with D possibly being TRBD1 (5 bases). Deletions cut 1 base from V and 8 bases from J, with 23 bases between. The CDR3 is 17 amino acids. Germline-derived CDR1 and CDR2 are MNHNS and SASEGT. The CDR3: CASSEVKGGWGYWGYTF. DNA of the CDR3: TGTGCCAGCAGTGAAGTTAAAGGAGGATGGGGGTATTGGGGCTACACCTTC.

This clone was detected only a few times. The genes are TRBV6-6 and TRBJ1-6; D unclear. V lost 4 bases and J 4 bases, leaving 8 bases between the germline ends. This CDR3 has 14 amino acids. The germline gives CDR1 MNHNY, CDR2 SVGAGI (reference sequence). For the CDR3, the DNA is TGTGCCAGCAGTTCCGCGGGTTATAATTCACCCCTCCACTTT. The encoded protein is CASSSAGYNSPLHF.

The sample holds a few counts of this clone. The chain carries TRBV10-3 and TRBJ1-1; TRBD1 might be the D (5 bases). Germline values: CDR1 ENHRY, CDR2 SYGVKD. CDR3 length: 12 amino acids. Trimming removed 2 bases at V and 7 bases at J, with 8 bases between. The CDR3 DNA reads TGTGCCATCAGTGAGGGGGCGGATGAAGCTTTCTTT. It encodes CAISEGADEAFF.

The V gene is TRBV5-1, the J gene TRBJ1-4; 9 bases are shared with TRBD1. The CDR3 totals 14 residues. Germline CDR1 is SGHRS and CDR2 is YFSETQ. V lost 3 bases and J lost 6; bases outside the gene matches: 3. The chain's CDR3 is CASSWGQGDEKLFF. CDR3 coding DNA: TGCGCCAGCAGCTGGGGACAGGGAGATGAAAAACTGTTTTTT.

This chain connects TRBV7-2 to TRBJ2-5; tentative D call: TRBD2 (5 bases). This CDR3 is 14 amino acids long. V was trimmed by 6 bases and J by 5 bases, leaving 16 bases between them. Germline CDR1 is SGHTA and CDR2 is FQGNSA. In DNA, the CDR3 is TGTGCCAGCAGGGATTTGGGGAGAGGGGAGACCCAGTACTTC. It translates to CASRDLGRGETQYF.

The chain links TRBV28 to TRBJ2-7; D may be TRBD1 (6 bases). The ends were cut back, 2 bases at V and 3 bases at J, with 17 bases in the middle. There are 16 residues in the CDR3. Germline V gene data show CDR1 as MDHEN and CDR2 as SYDVKM. The chain's CDR3 is CASSLGMRGRGYEQYF. The CDR3, as DNA: TGTGCCAGCAGTTTAGGGATGAGGGGCAGGGGCTACGAGCAGTACTTC.

The rearrangement links TRBV19 to TRBJ1-2, with unresolved D. CDR3 length: 15 residues. V gave up 2 bases and J gave up 0 bases, with 10 bases separating them. The V gene's germline CDR1 is LNHDA and CDR2 SQIVND (reference sequence). Here the CDR3 DNA reads TGTGCCAGTAGTATACGGCAATCCTCTAACTATGGCTACACCTTC. It encodes CASSIRQSSNYGYTF.

This clone has just a few counts. The V and J genes are TRBV19 and TRBJ2-2; D gene ambiguous. Trimming removed 4 bases from V and 1 base from J, with 7 bases in between. Germline CDR1 and CDR2: LNHDA and SQIVND (reference sequence). There are 14 residues in the CDR3. The CDR3, as DNA: TGTGCCAGTAGTAGTTTATTGAACACCGGGGAGCTGTTTTTT. Amino acids: CASSSLLNTGELFF.

The V gene is TRBV6-5, the J gene TRBJ1-5; weak D call: TRBD1 (5 bases). The V end lost 8 bases, the J end lost 1 base, and 9 bases lay between the germline ends. Germline V gene data show CDR1 as MNHEY and CDR2 as SVGAGI. The CDR3 consists of 13 residues. The CDR3 reads CASRDGSNQPQHF. The CDR3, as DNA: TGTGCCAGCCGGGACGGCAGCAATCAGCCCCAGCATTTT.

V gene TRBV5-1 combines with J gene TRBJ2-1, with TRBD2 matching over 10 bases. The length of the CDR3 is 15 residues. CDR1 is SGHRS and CDR2 is YFSETQ in the germline V gene. The ends lost 6 bases at V and 2 bases at J; junction bases unmatched: 5. In nucleotides, the CDR3 is TGCGCCAGCACCGATAGCGGGGGGACCTACAATGAGCAGTTCTTC. Translated: CASTDSGGTYNEQFF.